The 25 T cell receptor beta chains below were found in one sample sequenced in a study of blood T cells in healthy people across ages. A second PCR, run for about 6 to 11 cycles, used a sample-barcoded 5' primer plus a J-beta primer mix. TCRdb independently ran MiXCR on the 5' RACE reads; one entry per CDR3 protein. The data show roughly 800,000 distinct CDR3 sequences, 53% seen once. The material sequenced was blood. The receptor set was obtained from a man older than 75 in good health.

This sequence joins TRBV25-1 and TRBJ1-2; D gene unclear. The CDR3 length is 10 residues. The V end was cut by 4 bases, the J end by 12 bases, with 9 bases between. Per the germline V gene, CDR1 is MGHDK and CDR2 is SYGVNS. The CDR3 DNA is TGTGCCAGCAGTGCCAGGACGAACACCTTC. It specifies CASSARTNTF.

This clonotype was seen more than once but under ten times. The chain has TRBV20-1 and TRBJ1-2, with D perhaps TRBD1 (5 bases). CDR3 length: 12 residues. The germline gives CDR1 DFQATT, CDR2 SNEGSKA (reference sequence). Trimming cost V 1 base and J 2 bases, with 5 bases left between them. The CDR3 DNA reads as TGCAGTGCTAGAGCAGGGAACTATGGCTACACCTTC. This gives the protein CSARAGNYGYTF.

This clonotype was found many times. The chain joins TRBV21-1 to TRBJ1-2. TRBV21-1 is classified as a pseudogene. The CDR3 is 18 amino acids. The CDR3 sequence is CASSKALLKHGFDYGYTF. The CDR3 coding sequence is TGTGCCAGCAGCAAAGCGCTTTTGAAACATGGGTTTGACTATGGCTACACCTTC.

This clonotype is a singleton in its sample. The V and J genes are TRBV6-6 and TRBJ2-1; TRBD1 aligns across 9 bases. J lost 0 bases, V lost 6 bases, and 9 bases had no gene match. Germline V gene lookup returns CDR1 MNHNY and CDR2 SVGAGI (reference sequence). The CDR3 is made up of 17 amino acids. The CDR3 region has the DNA TGTGCCAGCAGGGGACTAACAGGGGGCCTCTCCTACAATGAGCAGTTCTTC. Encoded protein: CASRGLTGGLSYNEQFF.

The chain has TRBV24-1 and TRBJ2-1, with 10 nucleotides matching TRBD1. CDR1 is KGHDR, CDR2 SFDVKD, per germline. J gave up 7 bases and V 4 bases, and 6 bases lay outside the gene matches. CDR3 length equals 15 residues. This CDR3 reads CATSEYGQGGNEQFF. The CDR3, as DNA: TGTGCCACCAGTGAATACGGACAGGGGGGAAATGAGCAGTTCTTC.

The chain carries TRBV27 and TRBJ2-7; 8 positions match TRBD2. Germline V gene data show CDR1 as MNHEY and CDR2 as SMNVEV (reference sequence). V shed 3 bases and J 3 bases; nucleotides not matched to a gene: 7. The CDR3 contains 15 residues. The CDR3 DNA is TGTGCCAGCAGTTTGAAGGGACTAGTTCTCTACGAGCAGTACTTC. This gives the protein CASSLKGLVLYEQYF.

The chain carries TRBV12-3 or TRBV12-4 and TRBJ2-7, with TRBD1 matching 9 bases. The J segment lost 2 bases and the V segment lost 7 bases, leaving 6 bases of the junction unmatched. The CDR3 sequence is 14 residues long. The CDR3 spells CASTYRDRAYEQYF. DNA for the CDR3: TGTGCCAGCACCTACCGGGACAGGGCCTACGAGCAGTACTTC.

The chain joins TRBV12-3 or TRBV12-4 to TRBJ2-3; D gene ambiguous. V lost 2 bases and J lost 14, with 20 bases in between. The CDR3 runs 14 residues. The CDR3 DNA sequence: TGTGCCAGCAGTTTACGGGCCCGTAACAGATACGCGTATTTT. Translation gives CASSLRARNRYAYF.

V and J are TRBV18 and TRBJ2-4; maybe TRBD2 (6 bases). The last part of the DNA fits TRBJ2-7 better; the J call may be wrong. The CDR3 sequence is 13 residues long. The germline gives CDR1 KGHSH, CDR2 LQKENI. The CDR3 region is CASSAGLPYEQYF. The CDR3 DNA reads TGTGCCAGCTCGGCGGGACTCCCCTACGAGCAGTACTTC.

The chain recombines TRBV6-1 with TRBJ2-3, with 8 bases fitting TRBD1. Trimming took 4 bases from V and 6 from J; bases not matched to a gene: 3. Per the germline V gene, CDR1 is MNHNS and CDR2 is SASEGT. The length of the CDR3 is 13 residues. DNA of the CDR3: TGTGCCAGCAGTGGACAGGGGTTGGATACGCAGTATTTT. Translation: CASSGQGLDTQYF.

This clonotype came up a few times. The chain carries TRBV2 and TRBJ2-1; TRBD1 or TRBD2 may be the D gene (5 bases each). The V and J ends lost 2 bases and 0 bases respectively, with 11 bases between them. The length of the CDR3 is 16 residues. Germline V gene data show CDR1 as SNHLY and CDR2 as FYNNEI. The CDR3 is CASSERGASSYNEQFF. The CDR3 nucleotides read TGTGCCAGCAGTGAACGGGGCGCCAGCTCCTACAATGAGCAGTTCTTC.

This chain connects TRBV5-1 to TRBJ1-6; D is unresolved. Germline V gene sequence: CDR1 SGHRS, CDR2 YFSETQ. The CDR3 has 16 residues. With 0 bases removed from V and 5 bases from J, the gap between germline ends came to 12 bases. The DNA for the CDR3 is TGCGCCAGCAGCTTGGAGGAGAGAAAGAATAATTCACCCCTCCACTTT. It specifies CASSLEERKNNSPLHF.

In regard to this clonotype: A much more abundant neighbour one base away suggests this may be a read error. DNA for the CDR3: TGCGCCAGCAGCCGGGTGCGGGGACAGCGTGGTAATGAGCAGTTCTTC. Its protein product is CASSRVRGQRGNEQFF. The genes are TRBV5-1 and TRBJ2-1; perhaps TRBD1 as D (7 bases). Trimming stripped 4 bases from V and 7 bases from J, with 21 bases between. The germline gives CDR1 SGHRS, CDR2 YFSETQ. The CDR3 length is 16 residues. The full variable domain, completed using reference TRBV5-1 and TRBJ2-1, is KAGVTQTPRYLIKTRGQQVTLSCSPISGHRSVSWYQQTPGQGLQFLFEYFSETQRNKGNFPGRFSGRQFSNSRSEMNVSTLELGDSALYLCASSRVRGQRGNEQFFGPGTRLTVL.

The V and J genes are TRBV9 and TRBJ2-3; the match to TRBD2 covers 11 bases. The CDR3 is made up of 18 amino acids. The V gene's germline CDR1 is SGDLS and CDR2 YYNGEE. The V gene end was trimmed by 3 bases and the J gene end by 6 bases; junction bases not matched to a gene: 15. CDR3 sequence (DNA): TGTGCCAGCAGCGATACGGGACTAGCGGAGGGAGGAACGGATACGCAGTATTTT. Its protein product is CASSDTGLAEGGTDTQYF.

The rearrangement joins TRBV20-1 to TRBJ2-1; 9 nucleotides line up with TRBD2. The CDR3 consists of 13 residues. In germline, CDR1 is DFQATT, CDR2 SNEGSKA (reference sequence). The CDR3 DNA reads TGCAGCGTGTGGCGGGGGGGGTACAATGAGCAGTTCTTC. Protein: CSVWRGGYNEQFF.

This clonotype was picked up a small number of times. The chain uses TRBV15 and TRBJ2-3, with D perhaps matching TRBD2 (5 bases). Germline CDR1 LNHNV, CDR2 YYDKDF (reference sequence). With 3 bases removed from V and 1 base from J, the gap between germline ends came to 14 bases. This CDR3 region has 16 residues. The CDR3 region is CATSRSGSYGTDTQYF. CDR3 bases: TGTGCCACCAGCAGGTCGGGGAGCTACGGCACAGATACGCAGTATTTT.

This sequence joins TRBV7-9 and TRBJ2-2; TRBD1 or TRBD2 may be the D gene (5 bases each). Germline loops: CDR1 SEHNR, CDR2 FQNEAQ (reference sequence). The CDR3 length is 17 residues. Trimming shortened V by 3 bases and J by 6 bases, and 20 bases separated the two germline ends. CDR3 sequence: CASSFSGGSGPAGELFF. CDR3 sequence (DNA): TGTGCCAGCAGCTTCTCAGGAGGTTCGGGGCCCGCCGGGGAGCTGTTTTTT.

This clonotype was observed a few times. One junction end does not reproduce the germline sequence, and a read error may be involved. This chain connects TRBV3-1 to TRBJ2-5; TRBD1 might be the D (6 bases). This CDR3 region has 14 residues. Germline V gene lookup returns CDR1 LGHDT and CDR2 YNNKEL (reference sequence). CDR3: CASSQDGGDSTQYF. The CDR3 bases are TGTGCCAGCAGTCAAGATGGGGGCGACTCGACCCAGTACTTC.

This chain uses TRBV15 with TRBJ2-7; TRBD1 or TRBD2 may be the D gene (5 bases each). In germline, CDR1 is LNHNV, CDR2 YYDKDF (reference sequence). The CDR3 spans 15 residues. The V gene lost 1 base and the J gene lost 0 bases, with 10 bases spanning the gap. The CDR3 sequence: CATSRGGDGSYEQYF. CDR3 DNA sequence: TGTGCCACCAGCAGAGGAGGGGACGGCTCCTACGAGCAGTACTTC.

DNA of the CDR3: TGCAGCGTTGACGACAAAACCCGGGTTTTCTTT. As protein: CSVDDKTRVFF. The rearrangement uses TRBV29-1 and TRBJ1-1; D call uncertain. CDR1 is SQVTM, CDR2 ANQGSEA, per germline. The CDR3 has 11 residues. Trimming stripped 3 bases from V and 13 bases from J, with 15 bases between.

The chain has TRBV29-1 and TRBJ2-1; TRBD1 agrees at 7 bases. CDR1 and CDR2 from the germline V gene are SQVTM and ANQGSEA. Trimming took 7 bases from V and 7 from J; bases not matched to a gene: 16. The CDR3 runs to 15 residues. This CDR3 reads CSAEGRPDRYNEQFF. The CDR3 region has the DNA TGCAGCGCCGAAGGGCGACCGGACAGGTATAATGAGCAGTTCTTC.

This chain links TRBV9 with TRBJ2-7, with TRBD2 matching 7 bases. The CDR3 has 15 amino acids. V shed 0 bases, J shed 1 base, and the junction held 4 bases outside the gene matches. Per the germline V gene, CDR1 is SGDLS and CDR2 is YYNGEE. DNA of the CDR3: TGTGCCAGCAGCGTAGATCCGGGAGGATCCTACGAGCAGTACTTC. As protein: CASSVDPGGSYEQYF.

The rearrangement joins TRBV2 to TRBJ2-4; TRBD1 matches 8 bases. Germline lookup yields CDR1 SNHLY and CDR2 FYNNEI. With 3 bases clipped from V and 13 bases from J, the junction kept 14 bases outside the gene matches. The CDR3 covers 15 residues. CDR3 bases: TGTGCCAGCAGTGACTTCCCCGGACAGGGCCGAGAGCAGTACTTC. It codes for CASSDFPGQGREQYF. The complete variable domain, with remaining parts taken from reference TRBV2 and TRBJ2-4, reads EPEVTQTPSHQVTQMGQEVILRCVPISNHLYFYWYRQILGQKVEFLVSFYNNEISEKSEIFDDQFSVERPDGSNFTLKIRSTKLEDSAMYFCASSDFPGQGREQYFGAGTRLSVL.

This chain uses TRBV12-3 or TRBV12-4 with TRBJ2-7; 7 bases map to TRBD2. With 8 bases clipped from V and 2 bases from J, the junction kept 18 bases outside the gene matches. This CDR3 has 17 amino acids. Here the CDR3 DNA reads TGTGCCAGCGGTTCTAATGCGGGACCAGCGGGAACCTACGAGCAGTACTTC. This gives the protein CASGSNAGPAGTYEQYF.

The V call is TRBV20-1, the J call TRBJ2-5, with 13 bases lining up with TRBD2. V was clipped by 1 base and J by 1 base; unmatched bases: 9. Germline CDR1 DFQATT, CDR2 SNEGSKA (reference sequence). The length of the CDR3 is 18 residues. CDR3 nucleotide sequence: TGCAGTGCTAGAGCTCCTTCCGGGACTAGCGGGGCCCAAGAGACCCAGTACTTC. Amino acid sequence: CSARAPSGTSGAQETQYF.